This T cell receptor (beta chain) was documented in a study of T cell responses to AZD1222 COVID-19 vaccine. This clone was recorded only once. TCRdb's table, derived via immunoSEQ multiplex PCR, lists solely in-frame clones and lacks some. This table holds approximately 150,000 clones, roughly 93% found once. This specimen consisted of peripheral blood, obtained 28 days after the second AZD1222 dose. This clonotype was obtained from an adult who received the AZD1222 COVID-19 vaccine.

The CDR3 spells CASSPGQNQPQHF. CDR3 bases: TGTGCCAGTAGCCCTGGACAGAATCAGCCCCAGCATTTT. This chain links TRBV19 with TRBJ1-5; TRBD1 might be the D (6 bases). V lost 6 bases and J lost 4, with 10 bases in between. Germline V gene lookup returns CDR1 LNHDA and CDR2 SQIVND (reference sequence). The CDR3 consists of 13 residues.